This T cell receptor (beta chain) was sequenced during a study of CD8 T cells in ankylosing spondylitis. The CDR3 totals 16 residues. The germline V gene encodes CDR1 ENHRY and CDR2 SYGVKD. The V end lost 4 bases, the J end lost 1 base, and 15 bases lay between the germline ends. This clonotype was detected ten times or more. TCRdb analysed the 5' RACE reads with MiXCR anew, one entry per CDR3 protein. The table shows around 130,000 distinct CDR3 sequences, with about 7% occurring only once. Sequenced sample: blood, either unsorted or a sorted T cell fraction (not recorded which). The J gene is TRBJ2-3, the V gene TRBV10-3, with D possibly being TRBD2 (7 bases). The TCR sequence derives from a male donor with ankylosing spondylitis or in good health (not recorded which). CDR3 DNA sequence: TGTGCCATCAGTGTCGGGGGGCCAGGGGGCACAGATACGCAGTATTTT. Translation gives CAISVGGPGGTDTQYF.